The rows below give T cell receptor beta chains drawn from one sample of a study of blood T cell repertoires in COVID-19. Libraries were prepared by immunoSEQ multiplex PCR; TCRdb keeps only in-frame clonotypes and omits some of them. The repertoire consists of about 140,000 clones, with about three quarters occurring once and the leading ten covering around 4.2%. Source material: peripheral blood. These receptors were collected from a woman aged 80 or over with active or convalescent COVID-19. The CDR3 runs from the conserved cysteine through the conserved F or W. A D gene is named only where the DNA matches it firmly. Clone size, where shown, is once, few, many, or a class for clones that have expanded.

>TRBV7-6|once|TRBJ2-2|.
TGTGCCAGCAGCTTAGCCACCGGGGGTCTCGCCGGGGAGCTGTTTTTT
CASSLATGGLAGELFF
>TRBV5-5|.|TRBJ2-3|TRBD2
TGTGCCAGCAGTACCGGGACTAGTGCGGATACGCAGTATTTT
CASSTGTSADTQYF
>TRBV3-1/TRBV3-2|.|TRBJ1-5|.
TGTGCCAGCAGCCAAGATCCAGGTAGCGGTCAGCCCCAGCATTTT
CASSQDPGSGQPQHF
>TRBV6-5|.|TRBJ1-2|.
TGTGCCAGCAGGCAACTTTCGGGAGAGGGGTATGGCTACACCTTC
CASRQLSGEGYGYTF
>TRBV24-1|.|TRBJ2-3|TRBD2
TGTGCCACCAGTGACCCAGCTCTAGCGGGGGGCACAGATACGCAGTATTTT
CATSDPALAGGTDTQYF
>TRBV3-1/TRBV3-2|.|TRBJ1-1|.
TGTGCCAGCAGCCACCCTGACAAGATGAACACTGAAGCTTTCTTT
CASSHPDKMNTEAFF
>TRBV6-6|.|TRBJ2-7|TRBD1
TGTGCCAGCAGTCGGCCAATACCGGGACAGGGGATTCGGGAGCAGTACTTC
CASSRPIPGQGIREQYF
>TRBV28|.|TRBJ1-6|TRBD1
TGTGCCACCATACAGGGGGCTAATTCACCCCTCCACTTT
CATIQGANSPLHF
>TRBV27|few|TRBJ2-1|TRBD1
TGTGCCAGCAGTTCAGACAGGGACTCCTACAATGAGCAGTTCTTC
CASSSDRDSYNEQFF
>TRBV10-2|.|TRBJ1-5|.
TGCGCCAGCAGTTATGTTAGTAGCAATCAGCCCCAGCATTTT
CASSYVSSNQPQHF
>TRBV28|few|TRBJ1-1|.
TGTGCCAGCAGGGAGGGACTTGGTCGAGGGACTTTCTTT
CASREGLGRGTFF